This T cell receptor (beta chain) was captured by sequencing in a study of T-cell memory formation after mild COVID-19 (dated by TCRdb to about 2021). Looking at the study overall: TCR sequence clusters from the two donors were found to be largely donor specific. Two young, previously healthy adult volunteers made up the cohort, one male and one female. T-cell clones expanding and contracting after mild COVID-19 in two donors were tracked by longitudinal TCRalpha and TCRbeta repertoire sequencing. Paper-wide results and their limitations: From day 15 to 85, contracting clones showed balanced CD4/CD8 phenotypes, whereas a second wave of clones that expanded from day 15 to 37 leaned towards CD4+. Some responding clones were detected in pre-infection memory, which suggested that pre-existing cross-reactive memory T cells had joined the SARS-CoV-2 response. SARS-CoV-2 specificity was not confirmed for the second-wave clones peaking on day 37. Contracting CD4+ clones turned up mainly in the CM and EM memory subsets, whereas EMRA was where CD8+ clones were enriched. Only a couple of mild cases were covered in the study, and larger cohorts including severe cases with pre-infection samples were considered necessary.

Comments on this clonotype: Its antigen remains undetermined. Base qualities were left out, and no much larger clone turns up one base away.

Instrument used: Illumina NovaSeq 6000. TCRalpha and TCRbeta cDNA libraries were constructed by 5'RACE with constant-segment primers, with sample barcodes and unique molecular identifiers being introduced. Trizol reagent was used to extract RNA from every sample. The libraries were amplified in two PCR steps, and the second step added a second sample barcode and Illumina TruSeq adapters. Sequencing of the libraries was done on an Illumina NovaSeq, producing 2 x 150 bp paired-end reads. The paper's data handling went like this. With migec v1.2.7, reads were demultiplexed and then collapsed into UMI-guided consensus sequences. Using mixcr v2.1.11, UMI consensuses were aligned to TRA and TRB V and J templates and then assembled into clonotypes. Expanded or contracted clonotypes were those called significant by both edgeR and NoisET, with noise models trained on biological replicates. For edgeR calls, the thresholds were a false discovery rate-adjusted p below 0.01 and a log2 fold-change of 1. As an exploratory analysis of dynamics, max-normalized trajectories of the 1000 most abundant clonotypes were examined with PCA combined with hierarchical clustering. Separately sequenced CD4+ and CD8+ repertoires were used to assign a CD4 or CD8 phenotype to each responding clone. In TCRdb, the public reads were trimmed at Q25 with fastp and aligned with MiXCR, with productive beta chains retained. Records with the same CDR3 protein are collapsed into one entry carrying the most frequent genes and DNA. It is TCRdb's table, rather than the study itself, that gives the V and J calls and clone size. The sample data list hundreds of thousands of distinct CDR3 sequences, and around 21% of these were observed just once. Roughly an eighth of the sample comes from the top ten.

Ficoll-Paque density gradient centrifugation was the method used to isolate PBMCs. Reading the germline V gene (reference sequence) gives CDR1 DFQATT and CDR2 SNEGSKA. Cut back by 3 bases and 5 bases, the V and J ends lie 17 bases apart. Reading from cysteine to phenylalanine, the CDR3 counts 15 amino acids. The DNA shown is the 45-base CDR3, in frame from base 1. Sequences were obtained from PBMCs or a T cell subset sorted from them (not recorded which). The chain is assembled from TRBV20-1 and TRBJ1-5; TRBD1 is possibly the D segment (5 matching bases). The receptor's source is an adult woman who had mild COVID-19 (a few samples of this study predate the infection). The sample titles of this study are shuffled in the database, so cell type and time point are left out; the donor was told from shared clones. The DNA sequence is TGCAGTGCTAGTGCTCTGTATCGGGACGATCAGCCCCAGCATTTT. This translates into CSASALYRDDQPQHF.